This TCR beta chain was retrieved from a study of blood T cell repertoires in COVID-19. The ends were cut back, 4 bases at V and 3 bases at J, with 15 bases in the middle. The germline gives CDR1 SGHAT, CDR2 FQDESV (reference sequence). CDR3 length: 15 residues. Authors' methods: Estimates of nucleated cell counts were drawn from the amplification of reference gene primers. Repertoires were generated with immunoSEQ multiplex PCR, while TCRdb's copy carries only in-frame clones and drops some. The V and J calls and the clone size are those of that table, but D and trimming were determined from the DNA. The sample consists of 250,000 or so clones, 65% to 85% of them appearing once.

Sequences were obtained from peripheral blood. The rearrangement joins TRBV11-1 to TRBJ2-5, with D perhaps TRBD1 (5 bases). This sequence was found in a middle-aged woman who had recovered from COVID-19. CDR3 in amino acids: CASSSHPGREETQYF. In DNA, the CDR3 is TGTGCCAGCAGCTCTCATCCGGGCAGGGAAGAGACCCAGTACTTC.